This T cell receptor beta chain was retrieved from a study of T cell responses to AZD1222 COVID-19 vaccine. To note about this clone: Other DNA sequences of this sample code for an identical CDR3.

TCRdb keeps only in-frame clones here, not all; method: immunoSEQ multiplex PCR. The sample contains about 86,000 clones, 70% to 80% of which appear only once. The material was peripheral blood, obtained on day 0 of AZD1222 vaccination. This sequence originates from an adult in good health.

CDR3 nucleotides: TGTGCCAGCAGGAGGGAGGCCTCCTACGAGCAGTACTTC. As protein: CASRREASYEQYF. The chain has TRBV7-2 and TRBJ2-7; D may be TRBD2 (6 bases). CDR3 length: 13 residues. V lost 6 bases and J 0 bases, leaving 9 bases between the germline ends. The germline V gene has CDR1 SGHTA and CDR2 FQGNSA.